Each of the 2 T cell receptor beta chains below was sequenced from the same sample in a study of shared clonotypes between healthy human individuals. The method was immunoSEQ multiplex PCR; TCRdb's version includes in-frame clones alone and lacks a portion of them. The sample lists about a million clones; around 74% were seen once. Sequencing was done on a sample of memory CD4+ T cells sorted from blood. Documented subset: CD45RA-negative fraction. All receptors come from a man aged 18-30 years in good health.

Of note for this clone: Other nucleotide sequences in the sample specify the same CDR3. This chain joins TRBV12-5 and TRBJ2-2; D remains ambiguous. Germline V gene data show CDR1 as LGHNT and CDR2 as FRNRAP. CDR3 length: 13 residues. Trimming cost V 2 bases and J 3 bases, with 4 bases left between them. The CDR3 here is CASGLTDTGELFF. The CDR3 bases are TGTGCTAGTGGTTTGACCGACACCGGGGAGCTGTTTTTT. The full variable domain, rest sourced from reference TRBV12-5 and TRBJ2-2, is DARVTQTPRHKVTEMGQEVTMRCQPILGHNTVFWYRQTMMQGLELLAYFRNRAPLDDSGMPKDRFSAEMPDATLATLKIQPSEPRDSAVYFCASGLTDTGELFFGEGSRLTVL.

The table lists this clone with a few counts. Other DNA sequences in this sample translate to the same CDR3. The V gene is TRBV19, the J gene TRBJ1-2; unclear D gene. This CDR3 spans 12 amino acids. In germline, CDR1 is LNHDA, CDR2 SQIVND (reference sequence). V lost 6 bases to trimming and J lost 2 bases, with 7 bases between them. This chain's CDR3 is CASRTQNYGYTF. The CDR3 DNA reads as TGTGCCAGTAGGACACAGAACTATGGCTACACCTTC.